This T cell receptor beta chain is from a study of shared clonotypes between healthy human individuals. Study-level information: Plates per donor: three CD4 naive, three CD4 memory, two CD8 naive, one CD8 memory. Study-level points and caveats: With few donors, the genetic and exposure-history diversity represented was limited.

Profiling relied on immunoSEQ multiplex PCR, and the TCRdb table lists in-frame clones only, not all of them. Of about 1 million clones listed, around four fifths were seen once; the top ten hold about 1.5%. This CDR3 has 13 residues. V lost 5 bases and J 4 bases, leaving 11 bases between the germline ends. CDR1 and CDR2 (germline): WNHNN, SYGVQD (reference sequence). Notes on this clone: Its antigen is not identified.

The gene calls are TRBV10-1 and TRBJ2-5; TRBD1 is a possible D gene (6 bases). The sequenced sample was memory CD4+ T cells sorted from blood. Described subset: CD45RA-negative fraction. The receptor comes from a young man in good health. The CDR3 sequence is CASSWTAGETQYF. Here the CDR3 DNA reads TGCGCCAGCAGTTGGACAGCCGGAGAGACCCAGTACTTC.